This T cell receptor (beta chain) is drawn from a study of blood T cell repertoires in COVID-19. Study details: COVID-19 samples, acute and convalescent, were from the United States, Italy and Spain. From T cells, B-cell-depleted T cells, or PBMCs came the material, which was cDNA or gDNA.

The V gene end was trimmed by 5 bases and the J gene end by 4 bases; junction bases not matched to a gene: 7. Germline V gene sequence: CDR1 KGHSY, CDR2 FQNENV. The CDR3 has 14 amino acids. As handled by the study authors: Estimates of nucleated cell counts were drawn from the amplification of reference gene primers. Method: immunoSEQ multiplex PCR; TCRdb's copy keeps in-frame clones and lacks some. The V and J calls and the clone size are those of that table, but D and trimming were determined from the DNA. The table lists 140,000 or so clones, around nine tenths of them singletons, with about 9.4% in the top ten.

The rearrangement uses TRBV16 and TRBJ1-2; the match to TRBD1 covers 7 bases. Sequencing was performed on peripheral blood. The clonotype comes from a woman between 50 and 59 years old with active or convalescent COVID-19. CDR3 sequence: CASSEQGTGYGYTF. The CDR3 DNA is TGTGCCAGCAGCGAACAGGGGACTGGCTATGGCTACACCTTC.